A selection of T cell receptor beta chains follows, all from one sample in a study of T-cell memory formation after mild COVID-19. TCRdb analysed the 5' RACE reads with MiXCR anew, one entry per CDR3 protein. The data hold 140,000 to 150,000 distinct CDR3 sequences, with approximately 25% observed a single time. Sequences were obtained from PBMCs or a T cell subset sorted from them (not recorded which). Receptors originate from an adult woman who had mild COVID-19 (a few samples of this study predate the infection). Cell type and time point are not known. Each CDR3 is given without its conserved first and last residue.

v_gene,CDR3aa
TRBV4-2,ASSLPGGEYEQY
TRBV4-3,ASSHLSGTPGGYT
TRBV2,ASDSQLTDTQY
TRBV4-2,ASSRPPEGGNTEAF
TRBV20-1,SAKRGEESYEQY
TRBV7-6,ASRNHEAGELF
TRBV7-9,ASMVTEAF
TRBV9,ASSVAGGTGELF
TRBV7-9,ASSLGGPRLGSGANVLT
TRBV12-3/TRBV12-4,ASSFLKIGGQRIGTDTQY
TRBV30,AWSGAVFSYNSPLH
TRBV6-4,ASSGTGLAGNNEQF
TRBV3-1,ASSYPGTSYEQY
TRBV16,ASSLHFFSYEQY
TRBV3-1,ASSHGTVYEQY
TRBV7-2,ASSLVSSHYNEQF
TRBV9,ASSGGKYNEQF
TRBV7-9,ASSPDGGYEQY
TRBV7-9,ASSYQGAMNTEAF
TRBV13,ASSPPDRRNTGELF
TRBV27,ASSPITGGYTGELF
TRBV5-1,ASSFRDYEQY
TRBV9,ASSEGTSGATDTQY
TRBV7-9,ASSLGGPYHDAD
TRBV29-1,SVEGTGITYGYT
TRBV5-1,ASSGGTGASTYEQY
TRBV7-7,ASSSQITGELF
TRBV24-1,ATSVRTVEGTEAF
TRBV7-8,ASSLESGGVRYGYT
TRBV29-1,SVYPEADNEQF
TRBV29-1,SVEQGRSPYEQY
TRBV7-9,ASSSRGLATSTDTQY
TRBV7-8,ASSSIDHEQY
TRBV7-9,ATSDRQRQSSYNSPLH
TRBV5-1,ASSFLPGAESNQPQH